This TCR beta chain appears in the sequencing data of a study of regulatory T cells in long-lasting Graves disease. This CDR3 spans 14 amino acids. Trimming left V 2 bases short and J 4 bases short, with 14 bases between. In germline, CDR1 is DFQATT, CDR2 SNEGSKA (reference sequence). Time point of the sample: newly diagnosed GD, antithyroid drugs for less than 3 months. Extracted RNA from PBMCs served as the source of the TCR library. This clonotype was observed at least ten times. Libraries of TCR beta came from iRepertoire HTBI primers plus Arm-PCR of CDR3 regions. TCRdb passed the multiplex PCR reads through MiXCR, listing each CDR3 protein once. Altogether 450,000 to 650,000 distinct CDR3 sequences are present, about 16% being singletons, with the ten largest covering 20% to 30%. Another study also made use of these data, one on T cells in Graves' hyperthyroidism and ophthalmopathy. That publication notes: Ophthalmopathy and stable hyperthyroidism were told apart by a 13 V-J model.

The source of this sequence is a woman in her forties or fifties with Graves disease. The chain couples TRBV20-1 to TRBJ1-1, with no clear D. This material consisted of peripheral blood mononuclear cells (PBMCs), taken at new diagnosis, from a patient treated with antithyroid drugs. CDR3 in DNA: TGCAGTGCTAGATCCTCTACCCGGGGCACTGAAGCTTTCTTT. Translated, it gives CSARSSTRGTEAFF.